This T cell receptor (beta chain) came from a study of long-term antiretroviral therapy in people with HIV. Study findings and constraints: HIV repertoires had narrower CDR3 length ranges than controls. Pre-ART-expanded clones dominated the repertoire at all time points. Blood specimens, gathered between 2004 and 2017, were possibly obtained under older ART regimens.

It was version v3.0 of the immunoSEQ assay that was run at survey level. The data were produced by immunoSEQ multiplex PCR, yet TCRdb's version contains in-frame clones alone and is incomplete. The table lists around 29,000 clones, more than 80% of them singletons, with around 7.2% in the top ten. Regarding this clone: The target antigen is unknown.

The CDR3 spans 16 residues. V gave up 3 bases and J gave up 3 bases; unmatched junction bases: 9. The germline CDR1 and CDR2 sequences are SEHNR and FQNEAQ (reference sequence). The material was unsorted PBMCs, obtained 0.3 years after starting antiretroviral therapy. The sequence was collected from a man in his forties with HIV. This chain uses TRBV7-9 with TRBJ2-5, with 8 bases fitting TRBD2. CDR3 DNA sequence: TGTGCCAGCAGCTTCGGGGAAGCGGGAGAAGAAGAGACCCAGTACTTC. Protein product: CASSFGEAGEEETQYF.